This T cell receptor beta chain was sequenced for a study of siplizumab effects on memory and regulatory T cells. Per sample, roughly 9.5 x 10^4 TCR templates were assayed. Sequencing used immunoSEQ multiplex PCR; TCRdb keeps in-frame clones, though not all of them. The sample holds some 96,000 clones, about 94% seen once. V was clipped by 1 base and J by 5 bases; unmatched bases: 2. Germline loops: CDR1 SGHNT, CDR2 YYREEE (reference sequence). The CDR3 is 15 amino acids. As for this clone: No antigen is known for it.

Study conclusions and caveats: Memory cells seemed less diverse than naive T cells, which also seemed major contributors to the alloresponse. Among alloreactive clones, only a minor fraction mapped to unstimulated subsets. Roughly 80-95% of proliferating CD4+ or CD8+ clones defied assignment to a naive or memory phenotype.

Source material: non-Treg CD4+ T cells sorted from blood. This chain links TRBV5-4 with TRBJ2-3; 12 bases align to TRBD2. The receptor was isolated from a human donor in good health. DNA for the CDR3: TGTGCCAGCAGCTTGCTAGCGGGAGGGGGAGATACGCAGTATTTT. Its translation is CASSLLAGGGDTQYF.